These 26 T cell receptor beta chains were sequenced from one sample in a study of spatial heterogeneity in lung cancer. TCRdb processed the 5' RACE reads anew with MiXCR; each CDR3 protein has one entry. The table has about 13,000 distinct CDR3 sequences, under 4% seen once; the top ten hold 40% to 50%. Time point given: sample taken at primary tumor resection. Sequencing was performed on whole RNA extracted from tumor and nontumor lung tissue, or from frozen PBMC, and the material was left unsorted. The sample was PBMCs, taken at surgery. Source of these receptors: a male donor with early-stage non-small cell lung cancer.

This clonotype was seen repeatedly, ten times or more. As an off-target read in a library built for alpha chains, this beta chain has a frequency of little significance. The chain uses TRBV5-4 and TRBJ2-1; the match to TRBD2 covers 12 bases. The V segment lost 3 bases and the J segment 0 bases; nucleotides outside the gene matches: 4. The CDR3 covers 17 residues. Germline values: CDR1 SGHNT, CDR2 YYREEE (reference sequence). CDR3 bases: TGTGCCAGCAGCTCCGGACTAGCGGGGAGCTCCTACAATGAGCAGTTCTTC. As protein: CASSSGLAGSSYNEQFF.

This clonotype was counted only a few times. This beta chain is a stray read from a library made for alpha chains; its abundance is not meaningful. The rearrangement links TRBV6-1 to TRBJ1-5; D ambiguous. The CDR3 length is 13 residues. Trimming took off 2 bases at V and 7 bases at J, with 9 bases between the two ends. The germline V gene encodes CDR1 MNHNS and CDR2 SASEGT. The DNA of the CDR3 is TGTGCCAGCAGTGAAACGGTCACGCAGCCCCAGCATTTT. Encoded protein: CASSETVTQPQHF.

This clonotype was counted at least ten times. Found in a library prepared for alpha chains, this beta chain is an off-target read, and its abundance has little meaning. The chain employs TRBV3-1 and TRBJ1-6, with D possibly being TRBD1 (5 bases). Germline V lookup: CDR1 LGHDT, CDR2 YNNKEL (reference sequence). CDR3 length equals 15 residues. V was cut by 1 base and J by 10 bases, with 14 bases left in between. CDR3 protein: CASSQGQSIRSPLHF. Written as DNA, the CDR3 is TGTGCCAGCAGCCAAGGACAGAGTATACGGTCACCCCTCCACTTT.

This clonotype was seen many times. In a library made to pick up alpha chains, this beta chain is a stray read with a size that means little. The chain links TRBV18 to TRBJ2-1; 11 bases agree with TRBD2. Trimming at V came to 0 bases and at J to 6 bases, leaving 7 bases not matched to a gene. This CDR3 has 17 residues. Looked up from germline, CDR1 is KGHSH and CDR2 is LQKENI. The CDR3 DNA is TGTGCCAGCTCACCACCGTTAGCGGGAGGGCCTGGCAATGAGCAGTTCTTC. This sequence encodes CASSPPLAGGPGNEQFF. Full variable domain (remainder filled in from reference TRBV18 and TRBJ2-1): NAGVMQNPRHLVRRRGQEARLRCSPMKGHSHVYWYRQLPEEGLKFMVYLQKENIIDESGMPKERFSAEFPKEGPSILRIQQVVRGDSAAYFCASSPPLAGGPGNEQFFGPGTRLTVL.

A word on this clonotype: This may stem from a read error, because a much larger clone lies one nucleotide away. The conserved closing phenylalanine or tryptophan is absent in this CDR3, likely reflecting a read error. The library was built for alpha chains, so this beta chain is an off-target read and its size means little. The chain couples TRBV5-1 to TRBJ2-7; tentative D call: TRBD1 (6 bases). CDR1 is SGHRS and CDR2 is YFSETQ in the germline V gene. This CDR3 has 15 amino acids. Trimming removed 5 bases from V and 6 bases from J, with 21 bases in between. The chain's CDR3 is CASSAQGHGDAEQYY. The CDR3 DNA reads TGCGCCAGCAGTGCTCAGGGACACGGGGATGCCGAGCAGTACTAC.

This clonotype was detected only a few times. This beta chain was picked up by a library intended for alpha chains and is off target, so its count carries little meaning. This chain connects TRBV18 to TRBJ1-5; D might be TRBD1 (5 bases). Trimming removed 2 bases at V and 10 bases at J, with 18 bases between. The CDR3 sequence is 15 residues long. CDR1 is KGHSH, CDR2 LQKENI, per germline. The CDR3: CASSPTGGSGGPQHF. For the CDR3, the DNA is TGTGCCAGCTCACCAACCGGTGGCTCGGGGGGTCCCCAGCATTTT.

This clonotype came up many times. For a library built for alpha chains, this beta chain is a stray read; little rests on its size. This chain connects TRBV6-2 or TRBV6-3 to TRBJ1-1; D is unresolved. The CDR3 runs to 15 residues. CDR1 is MNHEY and CDR2 is SVGEGT in the germline V gene. V lost 2 bases to trimming and J lost 0 bases, with 10 bases between them. In nucleotides, the CDR3 is TGTGCCAGCAGTTACAGTCCGGGAATGAACACTGAAGCTTTCTTT. Its protein is CASSYSPGMNTEAFF.

This clonotype was seen many times. This beta chain is a stray read from a library made for alpha chains; its abundance is not meaningful. The genes are TRBV25-1 and TRBJ1-1; D not certain. The CDR3 totals 14 residues. V was shortened by 5 bases and J by 5 bases, with 15 bases between the two germline ends. From germline, CDR1 is MGHDK and CDR2 SYGVNS. CDR3 amino acids: CASSRRGAGTEAFF. The CDR3 DNA follows: TGTGCCAGCAGTCGTCGGGGTGCTGGAACTGAAGCTTTCTTT.

This clonotype was seen at least ten times. This beta chain appears as a stray read in a library generated for alpha chains; its size is not informative. This chain links TRBV19 with TRBJ1-3; D not certain. The CDR3 consists of 14 residues. The V end lost 6 bases, the J end lost 2 bases, and 11 bases lay between the germline ends. The V gene's germline CDR1 is LNHDA and CDR2 SQIVND (reference sequence). The DNA of the CDR3 is TGTGCCAGTAGCCAGTCCCAACCTGGAAACACCATATATTTT. It yields the protein CASSQSQPGNTIYF.

This clonotype came up once. Because the library targeted alpha chains, this beta chain is an off-target read whose size means little. The chain links TRBV6-5 to TRBJ2-7, with D maybe TRBD2 (6 bases). CDR1 is MNHEY, CDR2 SVGAGI, per germline. CDR3 length: 13 amino acids. Trimming cost V 6 bases and J 6 bases, with 15 bases left between them. CDR3 DNA: TGTGCCAGCAGCCCTGGACTACTGGGCGAGCAGTACTTC. The encoded protein is CASSPGLLGEQYF.

The sample holds a few counts of this clonotype. The size of this beta chain means little, since it is a stray read in a library made for alpha chains. The gene calls are TRBV6-5 and TRBJ2-7; D is perhaps TRBD2 (5 bases). Looked up from germline, CDR1 is MNHEY and CDR2 is SVGAGI. CDR3 length equals 15 residues. V dropped 2 bases and J dropped 3 bases, with 14 bases sitting between them. CDR3 bases: TGTGCCAGCAGTTACCCGAAGGGAGCATTCTACGAGCAGTACTTC. Translated: CASSYPKGAFYEQYF.

This clonotype is medium-sized in the sample. This beta chain came through as a stray read in a library set up for alpha chains, and its size says little. The chain carries TRBV18 and TRBJ2-1; TRBD2 matches 12 bases. Germline values: CDR1 KGHSH, CDR2 LQKENI. Losses at the gene ends were 1 base for V and 5 bases for J; bases not matched to a gene: 12. CDR3 size: 19 residues. The CDR3 nucleotides are TGTGCCAGCTCACCACGTTATCCCCCTAGCGGGAGGGCCCACAATGAGCAGTTCTTC. Encoded protein: CASSPRYPPSGRAHNEQFF.

There are many counts of this clonotype. Within a library made for alpha chains, this beta chain is off target, and its count is uninformative. The chain carries TRBV29-1 and TRBJ2-5; D perhaps matches TRBD2 (6 bases). This CDR3 region has 15 residues. Germline values: CDR1 SQVTM, CDR2 ANQGSEA. Trimming removed 5 bases at V and 2 bases at J, with 18 bases between. This CDR3 reads CSVKDFGTSQETQYF. For the CDR3, the DNA is TGCAGCGTTAAGGATTTCGGGACTTCGCAAGAGACCCAGTACTTC.

This clonotype was seen repeatedly, ten times or more. This beta chain lies outside the target of a library built for alpha chains; its clone size means little. The rearrangement uses TRBV9 and TRBJ2-3; 7 bases align to TRBD1. This CDR3 is 15 amino acids long. The trim removed 4 bases at V and 0 bases at J, leaving 5 bases unmatched. CDR1 is SGDLS, CDR2 YYNGEE, per germline. The CDR3 DNA is TGTGCCAGCAGCCGGACAGGAATGAGCACAGATACGCAGTATTTT. Amino acids: CASSRTGMSTDTQYF.

This clonotype was observed a handful of times. A library prepared for alpha chains yielded this beta chain as an off-target read; its size is of little meaning. The chain couples TRBV14 to TRBJ2-1; D is unclear. Trimming pared 6 bases from V and 9 bases from J, leaving 12 bases between. Germline V lookup: CDR1 SGHDN, CDR2 FVKESK. The CDR3 has 12 amino acids. The CDR3 DNA reads TGTGCCAGCAGTCGTGACCGAGTTGAGCAGTTCTTC. Its protein is CASSRDRVEQFF.

In regard to this clonotype: This beta chain came through as a stray read in a library set up for alpha chains, and its size says little. The chain joins TRBV7-3 to TRBJ2-5; TRBD2 might be the D (5 bases). This CDR3 has 13 residues. V lost 5 bases to trimming and J lost 2 bases, with 9 bases between them. Germline values: CDR1 SGHTA, CDR2 FQGTGA. In DNA, the CDR3 is TGTGCCAGCAGCCAACTAGGGCAAGAGACCCAGTACTTC. Translation: CASSQLGQETQYF.

With respect to this clonotype: A much larger clone differs from this one at a single base, so this may be a read error. This beta chain is an off-target read within a library intended for alpha chains, so its frequency means little. This sequence joins TRBV5-5 and TRBJ2-7, with D unclear. The V end was cut by 3 bases, the J end by 4 bases, with 11 bases between. Germline V gives CDR1 SGHKS, CDR2 YYEKEE (reference sequence). The CDR3 totals 13 residues. CDR3 in amino acids: CASSYGRPYEQYF. The CDR3 nucleotides read TGTGCCAGCAGCTACGGACGCCCATACGAGCAGTACTTC.

This clonotype was picked up many times. The library was designed around alpha chains, so this beta chain is a stray read whose abundance carries little weight. This chain links TRBV6-5 with TRBJ2-1, with 10 bases matching TRBD1. The CDR3 is 15 amino acids. Losses at the gene ends were 6 bases for V and 9 bases for J; bases not matched to a gene: 11. CDR1 is MNHEY, CDR2 SVGAGI, per germline. The CDR3 DNA follows: TGTGCCAGCAGCCCTCACGGGACAGGGGTCATTGAGCAGTTCTTC. This codes for CASSPHGTGVIEQFF.

This clonotype was seen only a few times. The library was built for alpha chains, so this beta chain is an off-target read and its size means little. V and J are TRBV6-5 and TRBJ2-2; D is possibly TRBD2 (6 bases). Trimming stripped 5 bases from V and 1 base from J, with 14 bases between. Germline loops: CDR1 MNHEY, CDR2 SVGAGI. The CDR3 consists of 16 residues. The CDR3 sequence: CASSPGVAVNTGELFF. CDR3 coding DNA: TGTGCCAGCAGTCCCGGAGTAGCGGTGAACACCGGGGAGCTGTTTTTT.

In its sample, this clonotype was seen many times. As an off-target read in a library built for alpha chains, this beta chain has a frequency of little significance. The J gene is TRBJ1-1, the V gene TRBV20-1, with TRBD1 as a possible D gene (6 bases). The CDR3 loop spans 15 amino acids. The V gene's germline CDR1 is DFQATT and CDR2 SNEGSKA (reference sequence). Trimming pared 0 bases from V and 0 bases from J, leaving 11 bases between. CDR3 sequence reads: CSARDTGDMNTEAFF. The CDR3 DNA reads TGCAGTGCTAGAGATACGGGGGACATGAACACTGAAGCTTTCTTT.

The sample holds many counts of this clonotype. Little can be read into the size of this beta chain, an off-target read in a library designed for alpha chains. The chain couples TRBV7-8 to TRBJ1-1; TRBD1 matches 8 bases. In germline, CDR1 is SGHVS, CDR2 FQNEAQ. J gave up 3 bases and V 5 bases, and 8 bases lay outside the gene matches. The CDR3 runs 15 residues. The CDR3 DNA reads TGTGCCAGCAGCCCTCAGGGGGCCTGGGACACTGAAGCTTTCTTT. It yields the protein CASSPQGAWDTEAFF.

The table lists this clonotype with many counts. This beta chain slipped into a library made for alpha chains as a stray read, so its size is not meaningful. The chain is built from TRBV5-1 and TRBJ2-1, with 14 bases matching TRBD2. Looked up from germline, CDR1 is SGHRS and CDR2 is YFSETQ. Trimming removed 0 bases from V and 7 bases from J; junction bases left unmatched: 6. This CDR3 has 17 amino acids. CDR3 region: CASSLGLRTSGGNEQFF. CDR3 DNA sequence: TGCGCCAGCAGCTTGGGGCTGCGGACTAGCGGGGGGAATGAGCAGTTCTTC.

This clonotype was counted at least ten times. For a library built for alpha chains, this beta chain is a stray read; little rests on its size. V usage is TRBV7-8 and J usage is TRBJ1-1; no clear D. V was trimmed by 5 bases and J by 0 bases, leaving 13 bases between them. Germline CDR1 reads SGHVS; CDR2 reads FQNEAQ. This CDR3 is 15 amino acids long. CDR3 amino acids: CASSRRREMNTEAFF. The CDR3 region has the DNA TGTGCCAGCAGCCGGAGACGGGAGATGAACACTGAAGCTTTCTTT.

This clonotype appeared many times. In a library made to pick up alpha chains, this beta chain is a stray read with a size that means little. The chain links TRBV5-5 to TRBJ2-5; D remains ambiguous. The V and J ends lost 0 bases and 1 base respectively, with 7 bases between them. Germline lookup yields CDR1 SGHKS and CDR2 YYEKEE (reference sequence). The CDR3 loop spans 14 amino acids. CDR3: CASSLDWVQETQYF. For the CDR3, the DNA is TGTGCCAGCAGCTTGGACTGGGTCCAAGAGACCCAGTACTTC.

This clonotype was observed at least ten times. This beta chain turned up in a library designed for alpha chains; as an off-target read, its abundance says little. The chain joins TRBV12-3 or TRBV12-4 to TRBJ2-2; the D is unclear. Between the trimmed V and J ends, which lost 1 base and 6 bases, there was a span of 6 bases. The CDR3 consists of 13 residues. The chain's CDR3 is CASSLVASGELFF. CDR3 coding DNA: TGTGCCAGCAGTTTAGTAGCATCCGGGGAGCTGTTTTTT.

This clonotype was counted at least ten times. Because this beta chain is a stray read in a library intended to capture alpha chains, its abundance should not be given much weight. The rearrangement joins TRBV5-4 to TRBJ2-5, with a tentative D call TRBD1 (6 bases). Trimming took off 0 bases at V and 2 bases at J, with 8 bases between the two ends. This CDR3 comprises 14 residues. From germline, CDR1 is SGHNT and CDR2 YYREEE (reference sequence). The DNA of the CDR3 is TGTGCCAGCAGCTTGGTGGGGGCTCAAGAGACCCAGTACTTC. Translating gives CASSLVGAQETQYF.